These T cell receptor beta chains were read from a single sample in a study of T cell responses to AZD1222 COVID-19 vaccine. Assay used: immunoSEQ multiplex PCR; TCRdb lists only in-frame clones, some missing. The sample lists 100,000 to 120,000 clones, roughly 90% seen once, with about 15% in the top ten. This specimen was peripheral blood, taken 28 days after the second AZD1222 dose. The source of these receptors is an adult who received the AZD1222 COVID-19 vaccine. CDR3s include the opening cysteine and the closing phenylalanine or tryptophan. A D gene is named only where the DNA matches it firmly. Some rows mark clone size as missing; the rest say once, few, many or name a class of expanded clone.

clone_size: -; j_call: TRBJ1-2; d_call: -; v_call: TRBV19; cdr3_nt: TGTGCCAGTAGTCCTCAAACCTCGGGCCTCTATGGCTACACCTTC; cdr3_aa: CASSPQTSGLYGYTF
clone_size: -; j_call: TRBJ2-5; d_call: TRBD1; v_call: TRBV18; cdr3_nt: TGTGCCAGCTCACAGACAGGGGCGTACCAAGAGACCCAGTACTTC; cdr3_aa: CASSQTGAYQETQYF
clone_size: few; j_call: TRBJ2-1; d_call: TRBD2; v_call: TRBV27; cdr3_nt: TGTGCCAGCAGTGCCCTGACTAGCGGAGAATACAATGAGCAGTTCTTC; cdr3_aa: CASSALTSGEYNEQFF
clone_size: -; j_call: TRBJ1-4; d_call: -; v_call: TRBV11-2; cdr3_nt: TGTGCCAGCAGTCGCGATAATGAAAAACTGTTTTTT; cdr3_aa: CASSRDNEKLFF
clone_size: -; j_call: TRBJ2-1; d_call: TRBD2; v_call: TRBV3-1/TRBV3-2; cdr3_nt: TGTGCCAGCAGCCAACAGGGACTAGCCCACGTCAGCTCCTACAATGAGCAGTTCTTC; cdr3_aa: CASSQQGLAHVSSYNEQFF
clone_size: -; j_call: TRBJ1-1; d_call: -; v_call: TRBV11-2; cdr3_nt: TGTGCCAGCAGCTTCGGCCGGCTCTCTGAAGCTTTCTTT; cdr3_aa: CASSFGRLSEAFF
clone_size: -; j_call: TRBJ2-1; d_call: -; v_call: TRBV21-1; cdr3_nt: TGTGCCAGCCGATATCACAATGAGCAGTTCTTC; cdr3_aa: CASRYHNEQFF
clone_size: -; j_call: TRBJ1-1; d_call: -; v_call: TRBV15; cdr3_nt: TGTGCCACCAGCAGGGGGGGCAGAGGGAACACTGAAGCTTTCTTT; cdr3_aa: CATSRGGRGNTEAFF
clone_size: -; j_call: TRBJ2-1; d_call: -; v_call: TRBV7-6; cdr3_nt: TGTGCCAGCAGCTTAGTCTCGAGCGACAACTACAATGAGCAGTTCTTC; cdr3_aa: CASSLVSSDNYNEQFF
clone_size: -; j_call: TRBJ2-1; d_call: TRBD2; v_call: TRBV5-1; cdr3_nt: TGCGCCAGCAGCTTGGTTCGTCGCGGGGGTTTGATTCAGTTCTTC; cdr3_aa: CASSLVRRGGLIQFF
clone_size: -; j_call: TRBJ2-3; d_call: -; v_call: TRBV27; cdr3_nt: TGTGCCAGCACCCCGGGACGGTTAACGGATACGCAGTATTTT; cdr3_aa: CASTPGRLTDTQYF
clone_size: -; j_call: TRBJ2-3; d_call: -; v_call: TRBV28; cdr3_nt: TGTGCCAGCCTCGGGTATACGCAGTATTTT; cdr3_aa: CASLGYTQYF
clone_size: many; j_call: TRBJ2-2; d_call: -; v_call: TRBV7-9; cdr3_nt: TGTGCCAGCAGCGGGCAGGTCGGGGAGCTGTTTTTT; cdr3_aa: CASSGQVGELFF
clone_size: few; j_call: TRBJ1-4; d_call: TRBD1; v_call: TRBV29-1; cdr3_nt: TGCAGCGTACGAACAGGGGATGAAAAACTGTTTTTT; cdr3_aa: CSVRTGDEKLFF
clone_size: once; j_call: TRBJ1-1; d_call: -; v_call: TRBV10-3; cdr3_nt: TGTGCCATCAGTGACTCCTCCAGCGCTGAAGCTTTCTTT; cdr3_aa: CAISDSSSAEAFF
clone_size: -; j_call: TRBJ2-1; d_call: TRBD2; v_call: TRBV6-1; cdr3_nt: TGTGCCAGCAGTGCCCAACCGGGACTAGCGACTGTGTACAATGAGCAGTTCTTC; cdr3_aa: CASSAQPGLATVYNEQFF
clone_size: -; j_call: TRBJ2-1; d_call: -; v_call: TRBV5-1; cdr3_nt: TGCGCCAGCAGCCACACTAGAAATGAGCAGTTCTTC; cdr3_aa: CASSHTRNEQFF
clone_size: -; j_call: TRBJ2-7; d_call: -; v_call: TRBV28; cdr3_nt: TGTGCCAGCAGTTTACTCTCCGGGGGAGGAGACGAGCAGTACTTC; cdr3_aa: CASSLLSGGGDEQYF
clone_size: -; j_call: TRBJ1-2; d_call: -; v_call: TRBV16; cdr3_nt: TGTGCCAGCAGCCAACGGGGCACAGGTCCTCAATCGGGCACGGGCTACACCTTC; cdr3_aa: CASSQRGTGPQSGTGYTF
clone_size: -; j_call: TRBJ2-2; d_call: -; v_call: TRBV19; cdr3_nt: TGTGCCAGTAGAGGGGGGACCACCGGGGAGCTGTTTTTT; cdr3_aa: CASRGGTTGELFF
clone_size: -; j_call: TRBJ2-3; d_call: -; v_call: TRBV2; cdr3_nt: TGTGCCAGCAGGTCACGATCCACTAGCACAGATACGCAGTATTTT; cdr3_aa: CASRSRSTSTDTQYF
clone_size: -; j_call: TRBJ2-3; d_call: -; v_call: TRBV28; cdr3_nt: TGTGCCAGCAGAGGGCACCTTAATACGCAGTATTTT; cdr3_aa: CASRGHLNTQYF
clone_size: -; j_call: TRBJ2-7; d_call: TRBD1; v_call: TRBV28; cdr3_nt: TGTGCCAGCAGTCAGGGGGACTCCTACGAGCAGTACTTC; cdr3_aa: CASSQGDSYEQYF
clone_size: -; j_call: TRBJ1-2; d_call: -; v_call: TRBV7-9; cdr3_nt: TGTGCCAGCAGCTTAGGGGGGGAACAGATGAGCGGCTACACCTTC; cdr3_aa: CASSLGGEQMSGYTF
clone_size: -; j_call: TRBJ2-4; d_call: -; v_call: TRBV4-1; cdr3_nt: TGCGCCAGCAGCCAAGCCGACAGGAAAAACATTCAGTACTTC; cdr3_aa: CASSQADRKNIQYF
clone_size: -; j_call: TRBJ1-2; d_call: -; v_call: TRBV4-2; cdr3_nt: TGTGCCAGCAGCCAAGATGAACAGATAAACTATGGCTACACCTTC; cdr3_aa: CASSQDEQINYGYTF
clone_size: -; j_call: TRBJ2-7; d_call: -; v_call: TRBV27; cdr3_nt: TGTGCCAGCAGTCCCAACTACGAGCAGTACTTC; cdr3_aa: CASSPNYEQYF
clone_size: -; j_call: TRBJ2-7; d_call: -; v_call: TRBV6-5; cdr3_nt: TGTGCCAGCAGCCAGACGACAGGCTCCTACGAGCAGTACTTC; cdr3_aa: CASSQTTGSYEQYF
clone_size: few; j_call: TRBJ1-5; d_call: TRBD1; v_call: TRBV19; cdr3_nt: TGTGCCAGTAGGAGGCAGGGGGACGGTAGCAATCAGCCCCAGCATTTT; cdr3_aa: CASRRQGDGSNQPQHF
clone_size: -; j_call: TRBJ1-5; d_call: -; v_call: TRBV10-3; cdr3_nt: TGTGCCACCAGGACAGGCAATCAGCCCCAGCATTTT; cdr3_aa: CATRTGNQPQHF
clone_size: once; j_call: TRBJ1-4; d_call: -; v_call: TRBV9; cdr3_nt: TGTGCCAGCAGCCTCCGGGACGGCGCTAATGAAAAACTGTTTTTT; cdr3_aa: CASSLRDGANEKLFF
clone_size: -; j_call: TRBJ2-3; d_call: TRBD2; v_call: TRBV20-1; cdr3_nt: TGCAGTGCTAGTCCCCAACTAGCGGGGGTTCAAGATACGCAGTATTTT; cdr3_aa: CSASPQLAGVQDTQYF
clone_size: -; j_call: TRBJ2-5; d_call: TRBD1; v_call: TRBV11-3; cdr3_nt: TGTGCCAGCAGTCAGCCCACCCTCGGGACAGGGGGGAGGAACCAAGAGACCCAGTACTTC; cdr3_aa: CASSQPTLGTGGRNQETQYF
clone_size: -; j_call: TRBJ1-5; d_call: -; v_call: TRBV6-2/TRBV6-3; cdr3_nt: TGTGCCAGCAGTTACAGGGGAGTCACAGGTCAGCCCCAGCATTTT; cdr3_aa: CASSYRGVTGQPQHF
clone_size: -; j_call: TRBJ1-5; d_call: TRBD1; v_call: TRBV19; cdr3_nt: TGTGCCAGTAGTCCAGGGACAGGTCCCAGGTTTGGGCCCCAGCATTTT; cdr3_aa: CASSPGTGPRFGPQHF
clone_size: -; j_call: TRBJ2-7; d_call: -; v_call: TRBV18; cdr3_nt: TGTGCCAGCTCACGGGCGGATTCCTACGAGCAGTACTTC; cdr3_aa: CASSRADSYEQYF
clone_size: -; j_call: TRBJ2-7; d_call: TRBD1; v_call: TRBV9; cdr3_nt: TGTGCCAGCAGCGTAGGATACAGGGGGCTTAGCGAGCAGTACTTC; cdr3_aa: CASSVGYRGLSEQYF
clone_size: few; j_call: TRBJ2-1; d_call: TRBD1; v_call: TRBV7-6; cdr3_nt: TGTGCCAGCAGCTCGGGACAGGGGGCGAGGGATGAGCAGTTCTTC; cdr3_aa: CASSSGQGARDEQFF
clone_size: medium-sized; j_call: TRBJ2-5; d_call: -; v_call: TRBV25-1; cdr3_nt: TGTGCCAGCAGTGAGTGGGGCGGAGACCAAGAGACCCAGTACTTC; cdr3_aa: CASSEWGGDQETQYF
clone_size: -; j_call: TRBJ2-7; d_call: -; v_call: TRBV20-1; cdr3_nt: TGCAGTGCTAGTATCCGGGACAAAGGACGCTACGAGCAGTACTTC; cdr3_aa: CSASIRDKGRYEQYF
clone_size: few; j_call: TRBJ1-1; d_call: -; v_call: TRBV6-2/TRBV6-3; cdr3_nt: TGTGCCAGCAGTTACCCCGAGGACGGGATAGAAGCTTTCTTT; cdr3_aa: CASSYPEDGIEAFF
clone_size: -; j_call: TRBJ2-3; d_call: -; v_call: TRBV18; cdr3_nt: TGTGCCAGCTCACCAGCCCCCGGCACAGATACGCAGTATTTT; cdr3_aa: CASSPAPGTDTQYF
clone_size: -; j_call: TRBJ1-5; d_call: -; v_call: TRBV6-5; cdr3_nt: TGTGCCAGCACCTTGACGGAGAATCAGCCCCAGCATTTT; cdr3_aa: CASTLTENQPQHF
clone_size: -; j_call: TRBJ2-1; d_call: -; v_call: TRBV5-6; cdr3_nt: TGTGCCAGCAGCTTGGCTGTGTGGGGGGAAAGCTCCTACAATGAGCAGTTCTTC; cdr3_aa: CASSLAVWGESSYNEQFF
clone_size: -; j_call: TRBJ2-5; d_call: -; v_call: TRBV5-1; cdr3_nt: TGCGCCAGCAGCTTGAAAAGGGCGAACCAAGAGACCCAGTACTTC; cdr3_aa: CASSLKRANQETQYF
clone_size: -; j_call: TRBJ2-3; d_call: -; v_call: TRBV19; cdr3_nt: TGTGCCAGTAGTATAGTGGCAGTTACCACAGATACGCAGTATTTT; cdr3_aa: CASSIVAVTTDTQYF
clone_size: -; j_call: TRBJ1-5; d_call: -; v_call: TRBV28; cdr3_nt: TGTGCCAGCACGGTACGCAATCAGCCCCAGCATTTT; cdr3_aa: CASTVRNQPQHF
clone_size: -; j_call: TRBJ2-7; d_call: TRBD1; v_call: TRBV2; cdr3_nt: TGTGCCAGCAGTGGACAGGGGCCAAACTACGAGCAGTACTTC; cdr3_aa: CASSGQGPNYEQYF
clone_size: once; j_call: TRBJ1-1; d_call: -; v_call: TRBV19; cdr3_nt: TGTGCCAGTAAAAAACAGGGAGGGGGGGCTGAAGCTTTCTTT; cdr3_aa: CASKKQGGGAEAFF
clone_size: -; j_call: TRBJ1-1; d_call: -; v_call: TRBV19; cdr3_nt: TGTGCCAGTAGTATAACGGAGAACACTGAAGCTTTCTTT; cdr3_aa: CASSITENTEAFF
clone_size: -; j_call: TRBJ1-2; d_call: -; v_call: TRBV5-6; cdr3_nt: TGTGCCAGCAGCTTGTGGCAGTCTGGCTACACCTTC; cdr3_aa: CASSLWQSGYTF
clone_size: -; j_call: TRBJ1-1; d_call: -; v_call: TRBV6-5; cdr3_nt: TGTGCCAGCGGGGACCGCTGGGGGAACACTGAAGCTTTCTTT; cdr3_aa: CASGDRWGNTEAFF
clone_size: once; j_call: TRBJ2-7; d_call: TRBD1; v_call: TRBV28; cdr3_nt: TGTGCCAGCAGTCTACTGGGACAGGACATCTACGAGCAGTACTTC; cdr3_aa: CASSLLGQDIYEQYF
clone_size: -; j_call: TRBJ1-6; d_call: TRBD1; v_call: TRBV18; cdr3_nt: TGTGCCAGCTCACCATCGAGGGAAATGGGACAGGGTAGTTCACCCCTCCACTTT; cdr3_aa: CASSPSREMGQGSSPLHF
clone_size: -; j_call: TRBJ2-2; d_call: -; v_call: TRBV2; cdr3_nt: TGTGCCAGCAGCTCCGACACTCCCGGGGAGCTGTTTTTT; cdr3_aa: CASSSDTPGELFF
clone_size: -; j_call: TRBJ1-3; d_call: -; v_call: TRBV6-1; cdr3_nt: TGTGCCAGCAGTGAAGCGACCCAGGGAGTGGGAAACACCATATATTTT; cdr3_aa: CASSEATQGVGNTIYF
clone_size: -; j_call: TRBJ1-4; d_call: -; v_call: TRBV7-9; cdr3_nt: TGTGCCAGCAGGTCATTAGGGAATAATGAAAAACTGTTTTTT; cdr3_aa: CASRSLGNNEKLFF
clone_size: once; j_call: TRBJ1-1; d_call: -; v_call: TRBV5-1; cdr3_nt: TGCGCCAGCAGTCTGGACTTGCTGAACACTGAAGCTTTCTTT; cdr3_aa: CASSLDLLNTEAFF
clone_size: -; j_call: TRBJ1-5; d_call: -; v_call: TRBV5-1; cdr3_nt: TGCGCCAGCAGCACATCCGGGGGTTTGGAGCCCCAGCATTTT; cdr3_aa: CASSTSGGLEPQHF
clone_size: -; j_call: TRBJ2-1; d_call: -; v_call: TRBV5-1; cdr3_nt: TGCGCCAGCAGCACTAGGGAGGTTATAAGAAGGAATGAGCAGTTCTTC; cdr3_aa: CASSTREVIRRNEQFF